The source of this T cell receptor beta chain is a study of OX40 agonist ivuxolimab in advanced cancers. General observations from the study: Clones of CD4+ and CD8+ blood T cells grew by week 6 at doses of 0.1 to 3.0 mg/kg. Normalized T-cell clonal expansion was also low in some nonresponders.

Libraries were prepared by immunoSEQ multiplex PCR; TCRdb keeps only in-frame clonotypes and omits some of them. The sample lists around 50,000 clones, roughly 78% seen once, with about 1.9% in the top ten. About this clone itself: Its target is not known.

CDR3 length: 13 residues. Germline CDR1 reads LNHDA; CDR2 reads SQIVND (reference sequence). Trimming cost V 7 bases and J 3 bases, with 12 bases left between them. The TCR originated in an adult with an advanced solid tumor such as melanoma, head and neck, liver or kidney cancer. Source: CD4+ or CD8+ T cells sorted from blood, taken in a trial of the OX40 agonist ivuxolimab. The gene calls are TRBV19 and TRBJ2-5; perhaps TRBD2 as D (5 bases). The CDR3 sequence: CASTNHGEETQYF. CDR3 in DNA: TGTGCCAGTACCAACCACGGGGAAGAGACCCAGTACTTC.